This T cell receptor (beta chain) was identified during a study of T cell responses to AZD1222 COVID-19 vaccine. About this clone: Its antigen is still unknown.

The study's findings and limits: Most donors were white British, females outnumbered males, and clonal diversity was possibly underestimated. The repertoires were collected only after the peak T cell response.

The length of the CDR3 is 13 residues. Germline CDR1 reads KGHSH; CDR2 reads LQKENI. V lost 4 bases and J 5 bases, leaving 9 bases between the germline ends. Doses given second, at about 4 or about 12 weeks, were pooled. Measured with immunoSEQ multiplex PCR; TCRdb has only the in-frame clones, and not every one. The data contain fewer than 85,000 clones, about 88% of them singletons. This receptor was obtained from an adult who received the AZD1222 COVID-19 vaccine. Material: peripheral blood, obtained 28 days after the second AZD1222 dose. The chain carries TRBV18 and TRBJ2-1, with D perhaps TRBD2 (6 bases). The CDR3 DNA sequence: TGTGCCAGCTCACGGCGGGAAGACAATGAGCAGTTCTTC. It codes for CASSRREDNEQFF. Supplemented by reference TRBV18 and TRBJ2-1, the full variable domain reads NAGVMQNPRHLVRRRGQEARLRCSPMKGHSHVYWYRQLPEEGLKFMVYLQKENIIDESGMPKERFSAEFPKEGPSILRIQQVVRGDSAAYFCASSRREDNEQFFGPGTRLTVL.